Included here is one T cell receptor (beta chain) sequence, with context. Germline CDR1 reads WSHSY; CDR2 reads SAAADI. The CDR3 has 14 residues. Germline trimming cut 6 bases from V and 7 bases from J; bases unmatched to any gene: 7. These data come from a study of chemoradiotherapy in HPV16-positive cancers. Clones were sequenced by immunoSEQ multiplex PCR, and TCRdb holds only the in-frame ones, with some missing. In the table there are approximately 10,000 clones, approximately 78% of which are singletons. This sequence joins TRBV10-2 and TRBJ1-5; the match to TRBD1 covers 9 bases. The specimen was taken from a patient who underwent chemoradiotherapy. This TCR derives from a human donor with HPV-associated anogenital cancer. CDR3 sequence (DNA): TGCGCCAGCAGCTCACAGGGGGCTTTGCAGCCCCAGCATTTT. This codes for CASSSQGALQPQHF.